Listed below are T cell receptor beta chains from one sample, sequenced in a study of blood T cell repertoires in COVID-19. TCRdb keeps only in-frame clones here, not all; method: immunoSEQ multiplex PCR. Altogether under 150,000 clones are present, over 70% being singletons, with the ten largest covering 2% to 3%. Sequencing was performed on peripheral blood. These receptors came from a man aged 45-60 years with active COVID-19. CDR3s include the opening cysteine and the closing phenylalanine or tryptophan. D genes are given only for firm matches. Clone size is not always given. Where it is, it says once, few, many or a class for expanded clones.

length	D	size	J	V	DNA	CDR3
14	TRBD1	NA	TRBJ1-5	TRBV30	TGTGCCTGGCAGGGACAGTATAGCAATCAGCCCCAGCATTTT	CAWQGQYSNQPQHF
13	NA	NA	TRBJ1-6	TRBV6-6	TGTGCCAGCAGTCGGGAGTTTAATTCACCCCTCCACTTT	CASSREFNSPLHF
12	NA	NA	TRBJ2-7	TRBV3-1/TRBV3-2	TGTGCCAGTTCCCAGGGTCTCCTCGAGCAGTACTTC	CASSQGLLEQYF
13	NA	NA	TRBJ2-7	TRBV6-5	TGTGCCAGCAGCCACCCGGGGTACTACGAGCAGTACTTC	CASSHPGYYEQYF
16	TRBD1	NA	TRBJ2-2	TRBV5-5	TGTGCCAGCAGCTCAAAACAGGGGGTAAACACCGGGGAGCTGTTTTTT	CASSSKQGVNTGELFF
15	NA	NA	TRBJ2-1	TRBV18	TGTGCCAGCTCACCACGGGCACTCTCCTACAATGAGCAGTTCTTC	CASSPRALSYNEQFF
15	NA	NA	TRBJ1-2	TRBV3-1/TRBV3-2	TGTGCCAGCAGCCAAGGAAGTTCCTACCGCGGTGGCTACACCTTC	CASSQGSSYRGGYTF
15	TRBD1	NA	TRBJ1-2	TRBV19	TGTGCCAGTAGTGTGGGGACAGGGGGCGGATATGGCTACACCTTC	CASSVGTGGGYGYTF
12	NA	NA	TRBJ2-7	TRBV28	TGTGCCAGCAGGTCTATCCCTCGGGAGCAGTACTTC	CASRSIPREQYF
12	NA	NA	TRBJ2-7	TRBV6-5	TGTGCCAGCAGTCGACAGGCATCGGAGCAGTACTTC	CASSRQASEQYF
13	NA	NA	TRBJ2-1	TRBV12-3/TRBV12-4	TGTGCCAGCACTCGGGTCGGAAGGAATGAGCAGTTCTTC	CASTRVGRNEQFF
16	TRBD2	NA	TRBJ2-3	TRBV7-3	TGTGCCAGCAGCTCTCGACTAGCGGGGGGGATAGATACGCAGTATTTT	CASSSRLAGGIDTQYF
16	NA	NA	TRBJ1-3	TRBV6-2/TRBV6-3	TGTGCCAGCAGCACCGACAGGCCCGGCTCTGGAAACACCATATATTTT	CASSTDRPGSGNTIYF
17	NA	NA	TRBJ2-5	TRBV6-2/TRBV6-3	TGTGCCAGCAGTTATTCGGTGGCGAGGGGGAACCAAGAGACCCAGTACTTC	CASSYSVARGNQETQYF
14	TRBD1	NA	TRBJ1-5	TRBV7-9	TGTGCCAGCAGCTTCGGACAGGCCAATCAGCCCCAGCATTTT	CASSFGQANQPQHF
14	TRBD1	NA	TRBJ1-5	TRBV6-5	TGTGCCAGCAGTAGGACAGGGAGGCTTCAGCCCCAGCATTTT	CASSRTGRLQPQHF
13	TRBD1	NA	TRBJ1-2	TRBV2	TGTGCCAGCAGCGGGGACAGGGAGGGTGGCTACACCTTC	CASSGDREGGYTF
14	NA	NA	TRBJ1-1	TRBV15	TGTGCCACCAGCAGAGTGGGGGGGAACACTGAAGCTTTCTTT	CATSRVGGNTEAFF
11	NA	NA	TRBJ2-1	TRBV20-1	TGCAGTGCCAAGACGGGTGGCGAGCAGTTCTTC	CSAKTGGEQFF
11	NA	NA	TRBJ2-1	TRBV3-1/TRBV3-2	TGTGCCAGCAGCCACAGTAATGAGCAGTTCTTC	CASSHSNEQFF
13	NA	NA	TRBJ1-6	TRBV9	TGTGCCAGCAGCGTTATAAAGGGGTCACCCCTCCACTTT	CASSVIKGSPLHF
15	NA	few	TRBJ1-5	TRBV6-5	TGTGCCAGCAGTTACTCGAGGGAGGGCAATCAGCCCCAGCATTTT	CASSYSREGNQPQHF
17	TRBD1	few	TRBJ1-5	TRBV7-2	TGTGCCAGCAGCTCCCGTCCCCGTCGACAGGGGGCCCAGCCCCAGCATTTT	CASSSRPRRQGAQPQHF
15	NA	NA	TRBJ1-5	TRBV11-2	TGTGCCAGCAGCTTAGGGGGGACTGTTTCTCAGCCCCAGCATTTT	CASSLGGTVSQPQHF
12	NA	NA	TRBJ1-2	TRBV6-2/TRBV6-3	TGTGCCAGCAGTCCCCGGGGGATTGGCTACACCTTC	CASSPRGIGYTF
14	NA	NA	TRBJ1-2	TRBV19	TGTGCCAGTAGCCTACGGGCCCGACAGGTTGCCTACACCTTC	CASSLRARQVAYTF
15	NA	NA	TRBJ1-1	TRBV9	TGTGCCAGCAGCGTAGCGGGACATGGGGGAACTGAAGCTTTCTTT	CASSVAGHGGTEAFF
17	TRBD2	NA	TRBJ2-5	TRBV10-3	TGTGCCATCAGTGAGAGGAGCGGGGGGCCGCCTGGGGAGACCCAGTACTTC	CAISERSGGPPGETQYF
17	TRBD2	NA	TRBJ2-3	TRBV4-2	TGTGCCAGCAGCCACACCGGACTAGCGGGGAGCACAGATACGCAGTATTTT	CASSHTGLAGSTDTQYF
15	TRBD2	NA	TRBJ2-5	TRBV3-1/TRBV3-2	TGTGCCAGCAGCCAAGAAACGGGGGGGCAAGAGACCCAGTACTTC	CASSQETGGQETQYF
12	NA	few	TRBJ1-6	TRBV30	TGTGCCTGGAGGGAAGGGAGAGGGACCCTCCACTTT	CAWREGRGTLHF
14	TRBD1	NA	TRBJ2-2	TRBV25-1	TGTGCCAGCAGTGAAGACAGGGGGAGACAGGAGCTGTTTTTT	CASSEDRGRQELFF
16	NA	NA	TRBJ1-6	TRBV2	TGTGCCAGCATCATACAGGAGAGCTCCTATAATTCACCCCTCCACTTT	CASIIQESSYNSPLHF
13	NA	NA	TRBJ1-2	TRBV7-2	TGTGCCAGCAGCCCACACGGGTCCTATGGCTACACCTTC	CASSPHGSYGYTF
14	NA	NA	TRBJ2-3	TRBV5-6	TGTGCCAGCACTGGGGGGGGCCACGCAGATACGCAGTATTTT	CASTGGGHADTQYF
15	NA	NA	TRBJ1-2	TRBV7-2	TGTGCCAGCAGCTTAGCGCGCCCAGGGCCCTATGGCTACACCTTC	CASSLARPGPYGYTF
13	NA	NA	TRBJ2-2	TRBV5-1	TGCGCCAGCAGCTTCGGGGGTCCCGGGGAGCTGTTTTTT	CASSFGGPGELFF
15	NA	NA	TRBJ2-3	TRBV2	TGTGCCAGCAGTGAAGGGGGCGGGGCCGGAGATACGCAGTATTTT	CASSEGGGAGDTQYF
17	TRBD2	NA	TRBJ2-7	TRBV6-2/TRBV6-3	TGTGCCAGCAGTTACGACCTACCGACTAGCGGGGGCTACGAGCAGTACTTC	CASSYDLPTSGGYEQYF
16	TRBD1	NA	TRBJ1-1	TRBV4-2	TGTGCCAGCAGCCAAGATCGAAACAGGGGGCGGTCTGAAGCTTTCTTT	CASSQDRNRGRSEAFF
14	TRBD1	once	TRBJ1-1	TRBV5-1	TGCGCCAGCAGCCTCACAGGGGGGGACACTGAAGCTTTCTTT	CASSLTGGDTEAFF
16	TRBD1	NA	TRBJ1-3	TRBV19	TGTGCCAGTAGTATGGCGACAGGGAGCTCCGGAAACACCATATATTTT	CASSMATGSSGNTIYF
17	TRBD1	NA	TRBJ1-3	TRBV7-9	TGTGCCAGCAGCCCAATCCCCGGGACAGGGGGAGGAAACACCATATATTTT	CASSPIPGTGGGNTIYF
14	NA	once	TRBJ2-5	TRBV11-2	TGTGCCAGCAGCTTCGGCGGGATGGGGGAGACCCAGTACTTC	CASSFGGMGETQYF
15	TRBD1	NA	TRBJ2-7	TRBV14	TGTGCCAGCAGCCAAGATAAGAAGGGGGCTAGCGAGCAGTACTTC	CASSQDKKGASEQYF
18	NA	NA	TRBJ1-3	TRBV5-6	TGTGCCAGCAGCTGGACCCGGGACACCATACTGGGCCGGAACACCATATATTTT	CASSWTRDTILGRNTIYF
15	NA	NA	TRBJ2-5	TRBV4-2	TGTGCCAGCAGCCAAGATGGAGTGTACCAAGAGACCCAGTACTTC	CASSQDGVYQETQYF
15	TRBD2	NA	TRBJ2-7	TRBV5-1	TGCGCCAGCAGCTTTAGCGGGGGCAACTCCTACGAGCAGTACTTC	CASSFSGGNSYEQYF
12	NA	once	TRBJ2-1	TRBV19	TGTGCCAGTAGTACCGGGACCGGGGGGCAGTTCTTC	CASSTGTGGQFF
16	TRBD1	NA	TRBJ1-5	TRBV28	TGTGCCAGCAGTTTTGCGAGGACAGGGGGCGGTCAGCCCCAGCATTTT	CASSFARTGGGQPQHF
16	TRBD1	NA	TRBJ1-2	TRBV5-1	TGCGCCAGCAGCTCGTCCGGGACAGGGGGCCGCGATGGCTACACCTTC	CASSSSGTGGRDGYTF
15	NA	NA	TRBJ1-2	TRBV4-1	TGCGCCAGCAGCCAAGGCACCGGGTCCTCCTATGGCTACACCTTC	CASSQGTGSSYGYTF
11	NA	NA	TRBJ2-1	TRBV7-9	TGTGCCAGCAGCTTGTTCGTAGAGCAGTTCTTC	CASSLFVEQFF
14	NA	NA	TRBJ2-3	TRBV5-1	TGCGCCAGCAACAGTGGGGGGTCCACAGATACGCAGTATTTT	CASNSGGSTDTQYF
13	TRBD1	once	TRBJ2-1	TRBV13	TGTGCCAGCAGCACACAGGGGGCGGATGAGCAGTTCTTC	CASSTQGADEQFF
13	NA	NA	TRBJ2-1	TRBV4-2	TGTGCCAGCAGCCAACCCGAACAAGTCGAGCAGTTCTTC	CASSQPEQVEQFF
13	NA	NA	TRBJ1-5	TRBV10-3	TGTGCCATCCACAGGGAATACAATCAGCCCCAGCATTTT	CAIHREYNQPQHF
14	NA	NA	TRBJ2-2	TRBV11-2	TGTGCCAGCAGCCATGGACAGACCACCGGGGAGCTGTTTTTT	CASSHGQTTGELFF
15	NA	NA	TRBJ2-1	TRBV7-8	TGTGCCAGCAGGACCGACAGAGGCTCCTACAATGAGCAGTTCTTC	CASRTDRGSYNEQFF
13	NA	NA	TRBJ1-2	TRBV7-2	TGTGCCAGCAGCTTAGCTCAAAATTATGGCTACACCTTC	CASSLAQNYGYTF